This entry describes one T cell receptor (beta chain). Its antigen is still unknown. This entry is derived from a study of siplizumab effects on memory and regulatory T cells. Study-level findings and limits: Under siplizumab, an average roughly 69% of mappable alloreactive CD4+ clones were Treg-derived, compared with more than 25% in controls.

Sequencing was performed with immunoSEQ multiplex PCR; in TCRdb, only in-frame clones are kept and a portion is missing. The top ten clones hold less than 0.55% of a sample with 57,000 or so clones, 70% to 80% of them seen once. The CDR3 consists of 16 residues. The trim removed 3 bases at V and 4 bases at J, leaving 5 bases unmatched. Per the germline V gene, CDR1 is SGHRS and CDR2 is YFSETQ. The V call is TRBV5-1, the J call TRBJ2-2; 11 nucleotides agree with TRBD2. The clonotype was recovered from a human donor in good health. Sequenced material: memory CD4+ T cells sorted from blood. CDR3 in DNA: TGCGCCAGCAGCTCCACTAGCGGGGGCGGCACCGGGGAGCTGTTTTTT. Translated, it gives CASSSTSGGGTGELFF.